This T cell receptor (beta chain) comes out of a study of regulatory T cells in long-lasting Graves disease. At the level of the study: Freshly diagnosed Graves' patients had used antithyroid drugs for under 3 months.

Building the TCR beta libraries relied on iRepertoire HTBI primers, and CDR3 regions underwent Arm-PCR. TCRdb ran MiXCR on the multiplex PCR reads and lists one entry per CDR3 protein. This table holds about 400,000 distinct CDR3 sequences, around 16% found once. General observations from the study: Persistent cases favored TRBV28, TRBJ1-2 and TRBJ2-5. It was possible that the small sample size reduced accuracy.

Documented time point: newly diagnosed GD, antithyroid drugs for less than 3 months. The TCR library was made from RNA extracted from PBMCs. A single count supports this clonotype. Its target is unknown. Germline CDR1 MNHNS, CDR2 SASEGT. The trim removed 10 bases at V and 6 bases at J, leaving 11 bases unmatched. The CDR3 has 14 amino acids. The TCR originated in a female donor with Graves disease. The V gene is TRBV6-1, the J gene TRBJ2-1; the match to TRBD2 covers 8 bases. This specimen consisted of peripheral blood mononuclear cells (PBMCs), obtained at new diagnosis, from a patient treated with antithyroid drugs. In DNA form, the CDR3 reads TGTGCCATACATACCGGGGGGGCGCTCAATGAGCAGTTCTTC. Its protein product is CAIHTGGALNEQFF.